The rows below give T cell receptor beta chains drawn from one sample of a study. In TCRdb, the 5' RACE reads were re-called with MiXCR into one record per CDR3 protein. The sample has roughly 50,000 distinct CDR3 sequences, roughly a sixth seen once. Sequencing was done on a sample of naive CD4+ T cells sorted from blood. These receptors originate from a female donor with breast cancer. Each CDR3 is given with its conserved first and last residue. A D gene is named only where the DNA matches it firmly. Expanded clones are given a class, and other clones once, few, many or no size at all.

d_call: -; cdr3_length: 13; j_call: TRBJ1-1; clone_size: -; v_call: TRBV25-1; cdr3_aa: CASRTVMNTEAFF; cdr3_nt: TGTGCCAGCAGGACAGTAATGAACACTGAAGCTTTCTTT
d_call: -; cdr3_length: 12; j_call: TRBJ2-1; clone_size: -; v_call: TRBV15; cdr3_aa: CATSRDRLTQFF; cdr3_nt: TGTGCCACCAGCAGAGACCGTCTAACTCAGTTCTTC
d_call: TRBD2; cdr3_length: 16; j_call: TRBJ2-3; clone_size: few; v_call: TRBV20-1; cdr3_aa: CSAEVPTSGTTDTQYF; cdr3_nt: TGCAGTGCTGAAGTTCCGACTAGCGGGACGACAGATACGCAGTATTTT
d_call: TRBD2; cdr3_length: 16; j_call: TRBJ2-1; clone_size: many; v_call: TRBV12-3/TRBV12-4; cdr3_aa: CASSLGTSVPYNEQFF; cdr3_nt: TGTGCCAGCAGTTTAGGGACTAGTGTTCCCTACAATGAGCAGTTCTTC
d_call: -; cdr3_length: 15; j_call: TRBJ2-3; clone_size: -; v_call: TRBV20-1; cdr3_aa: CSARLGSGGRDTQYF; cdr3_nt: TGCAGTGCTAGGCTAGGGAGTGGGGGTAGAGATACGCAGTATTTT
d_call: TRBD2; cdr3_length: 16; j_call: TRBJ2-7; clone_size: few; v_call: TRBV27; cdr3_aa: CASSPPGLAGSYEQYF; cdr3_nt: TGTGCCAGCAGTCCCCCCGGACTAGCGGGCAGCTACGAGCAGTACTTC
d_call: TRBD1; cdr3_length: 15; j_call: TRBJ2-3; clone_size: few; v_call: TRBV27; cdr3_aa: CASRTPGQGTDTQYF; cdr3_nt: TGTGCCAGCAGGACTCCGGGACAGGGAACAGATACGCAGTATTTT
d_call: -; cdr3_length: 14; j_call: TRBJ1-1; clone_size: few; v_call: TRBV7-2; cdr3_aa: CASSARSGDLGAFF; cdr3_nt: TGTGCCAGCAGCGCCCGTTCAGGGGATCTGGGAGCTTTCTTT
d_call: -; cdr3_length: 12; j_call: TRBJ2-1; clone_size: few; v_call: TRBV19; cdr3_aa: CASSIGVDEQFF; cdr3_nt: TGTGCCAGTAGTATTGGAGTCGATGAGCAGTTCTTC
d_call: -; cdr3_length: 14; j_call: TRBJ1-2; clone_size: many; v_call: TRBV5-1; cdr3_aa: CASSLDGPNYGYTF; cdr3_nt: TGCGCCAGCAGCTTGGACGGACCAAACTATGGCTACACCTTC
d_call: TRBD1; cdr3_length: 15; j_call: TRBJ1-1; clone_size: -; v_call: TRBV5-1; cdr3_aa: CASSYRQGVPAEAFF; cdr3_nt: TGCGCCAGCAGCTACAGACAGGGGGTGCCTGCTGAAGCTTTCTTT
d_call: -; cdr3_length: 14; j_call: TRBJ2-7; clone_size: -; v_call: TRBV7-2; cdr3_aa: CASSLSQTTYEQCF; cdr3_nt: TGTGCCAGCAGCTTGAGTCAGACTACCTACGAGCAGTGCTTC
d_call: TRBD2; cdr3_length: 14; j_call: TRBJ2-7; clone_size: few; v_call: TRBV4-2; cdr3_aa: CASSRSGGTYEQYF; cdr3_nt: TGTGCCAGCAGTCGAAGCGGGGGAACCTACGAGCAGTACTTC
d_call: TRBD1; cdr3_length: 14; j_call: TRBJ2-1; clone_size: -; v_call: TRBV20-1; cdr3_aa: CSGLKGQTRDEQFF; cdr3_nt: TGCAGCGGACTTAAGGGACAGACGAGGGATGAGCAGTTCTTC
d_call: -; cdr3_length: 18; j_call: TRBJ2-3; clone_size: few; v_call: TRBV5-1; cdr3_aa: CASSLVGSSVISTDTQYF; cdr3_nt: TGCGCCAGCAGCTTGGTAGGGTCTAGCGTTATCTCCACAGATACGCAGTATTTT
d_call: TRBD2; cdr3_length: 14; j_call: TRBJ2-2; clone_size: few; v_call: TRBV5-1; cdr3_aa: CASSYYTGTSELFF; cdr3_nt: TGCGCCAGCAGCTACTATACCGGGACTAGTGAGCTGTTTTTT
d_call: -; cdr3_length: 13; j_call: TRBJ2-5; clone_size: -; v_call: TRBV7-2; cdr3_aa: CASSYTSLKTQYF; cdr3_nt: TGTGCCAGCAGCTACACTAGTTTAAAGACCCAGTACTTC
d_call: -; cdr3_length: 15; j_call: TRBJ2-1; clone_size: many; v_call: TRBV15; cdr3_aa: CATSRSSGSNNEQFF; cdr3_nt: TGTGCCACCAGCAGGTCCTCGGGGTCTAACAATGAGCAGTTCTTC
d_call: TRBD1; cdr3_length: 14; j_call: TRBJ2-3; clone_size: many; v_call: TRBV5-1; cdr3_aa: CASSRTGTTDTQYF; cdr3_nt: TGCGCCAGCAGCCGGACAGGGACCACAGATACGCAGTATTTT
d_call: -; cdr3_length: 14; j_call: TRBJ2-1; clone_size: few; v_call: TRBV11-2; cdr3_aa: CASSLVPSNNEQFF; cdr3_nt: TGTGCCAGCAGCTTAGTTCCTAGCAATAATGAGCAGTTCTTC
d_call: -; cdr3_length: 15; j_call: TRBJ1-2; clone_size: few; v_call: TRBV5-6; cdr3_aa: CASSLDSTFNYGYTF; cdr3_nt: TGTGCCAGCAGCTTGGACAGCACTTTTAACTATGGCTACACCTTC
d_call: -; cdr3_length: 13; j_call: TRBJ2-1; clone_size: -; v_call: TRBV6-5; cdr3_aa: CASRRGGGDEQFF; cdr3_nt: TGTGCCAGCAGACGGGGAGGGGGCGATGAGCAGTTCTTC
d_call: -; cdr3_length: 14; j_call: TRBJ1-2; clone_size: many; v_call: TRBV20-1; cdr3_aa: CSAVRQAGVYGYTF; cdr3_nt: TGCAGTGCCGTCCGACAGGCTGGGGTGTATGGCTACACCTTC
d_call: -; cdr3_length: 14; j_call: TRBJ1-3; clone_size: many; v_call: TRBV5-1; cdr3_aa: CASSLETGVNTIYF; cdr3_nt: TGCGCCAGCAGCTTGGAAACCGGGGTGAACACCATATATTTT
d_call: -; cdr3_length: 13; j_call: TRBJ1-5; clone_size: many; v_call: TRBV6-5; cdr3_aa: CASSYSRNQPQHF; cdr3_nt: TGTGCCAGCAGTTACAGTAGGAATCAGCCCCAGCATTTT
d_call: -; cdr3_length: 14; j_call: TRBJ1-2; clone_size: -; v_call: TRBV12-3/TRBV12-4; cdr3_aa: CASSLKIRRDGYTF; cdr3_nt: TGTGCCAGCAGTTTAAAAATCCGAAGGGATGGCTACACCTTC
d_call: -; cdr3_length: 15; j_call: TRBJ2-2; clone_size: few; v_call: TRBV20-1; cdr3_aa: CSARVLIKTTGELFF; cdr3_nt: TGCAGTGCTAGAGTGTTAATTAAAACAACCGGGGAGCTGTTTTTT
d_call: -; cdr3_length: 12; j_call: TRBJ1-1; clone_size: few; v_call: TRBV30; cdr3_aa: CAWGPGFREAFF; cdr3_nt: TGTGCCTGGGGACCAGGTTTTCGAGAAGCTTTCTTT
d_call: -; cdr3_length: 13; j_call: TRBJ2-2; clone_size: -; v_call: TRBV5-1; cdr3_aa: CASSLVQTGELLF; cdr3_nt: TGCGCCAGCAGCTTGGTTCAGACCGGGGAGCTGCTTTTT
d_call: TRBD1; cdr3_length: 13; j_call: TRBJ1-1; clone_size: few; v_call: TRBV12-3/TRBV12-4; cdr3_aa: CASSRDRGGGAFF; cdr3_nt: TGTGCCAGCAGCCGGGACAGGGGGGGAGGAGCTTTCTTT
d_call: -; cdr3_length: 13; j_call: TRBJ2-5; clone_size: -; v_call: TRBV18; cdr3_aa: CDSSTDVEETQYF; cdr3_nt: TGTGACAGCTCCACGGACGTGGAAGAGACCCAGTACTTC
d_call: -; cdr3_length: 16; j_call: TRBJ1-3; clone_size: many; v_call: TRBV20-1; cdr3_aa: CSARDLSYSSGNTIYF; cdr3_nt: TGCAGTGCTAGAGATCTCTCCTATAGCTCTGGAAACACCATATATTTT
d_call: TRBD1; cdr3_length: 14; j_call: TRBJ2-7; clone_size: few; v_call: TRBV20-1; cdr3_aa: CSARGAGGENEQYF; cdr3_nt: TGCAGTGCTAGAGGGGCAGGGGGCGAAAACGAGCAGTACTTC
d_call: -; cdr3_length: 15; j_call: TRBJ2-2; clone_size: few; v_call: TRBV6-1; cdr3_aa: CASSEARGWTGELFF; cdr3_nt: TGTGCCAGCAGTGAAGCGAGGGGGTGGACCGGGGAGCTGTTTTTT
d_call: TRBD1; cdr3_length: 13; j_call: TRBJ2-7; clone_size: -; v_call: TRBV6-1; cdr3_aa: CASGDRASYEQYF; cdr3_nt: TGTGCCAGCGGGGACAGGGCCTCCTACGAGCAGTACTTC
d_call: -; cdr3_length: 15; j_call: TRBJ1-6; clone_size: many; v_call: TRBV5-1; cdr3_aa: CASSSYRRSDSPLHF; cdr3_nt: TGCGCCAGCAGTTCTTACAGGAGAAGCGATTCACCCCTCCACTTT
d_call: TRBD2; cdr3_length: 15; j_call: TRBJ2-1; clone_size: many; v_call: TRBV7-3; cdr3_aa: CASSLMTSGSNEQFF; cdr3_nt: TGTGCCAGCAGCTTAATGACTAGCGGGAGTAATGAGCAGTTCTTC